This entry lists 27 T cell receptor beta chains sequenced from one sample in a study of blood T cells in healthy people across ages. A sample-barcoded 5' primer and a J-beta primer mix were used in a second PCR of roughly 7 to 12 cycles. TCRdb passed the 5' RACE reads through MiXCR, listing each CDR3 protein once. The data show approximately 800,000 distinct CDR3 sequences, roughly 24% seen once. The sample was also linked to a second study, of T cells of mothers and their children.

The sequenced sample consisted of blood. These receptor sequences come from a boy between 10 and 17 years old in good health.

This clonotype was seen repeatedly, ten times or more. The rearrangement links TRBV4-1 to TRBJ2-3; a possible D gene is TRBD1 (6 bases). Germline CDR1 reads MGHRA; CDR2 reads YSYEKL. The CDR3 loop spans 16 amino acids. V lost 0 bases to trimming and J lost 7 bases, with 17 bases between them. CDR3 sequence (DNA): TGCGCCAGCAGCCAAGATCTGGGGGCCACACAGTATACGCAGTATTTT. This translates into CASSQDLGATQYTQYF.

This clonotype came up a few times. DNA for the CDR3: TGTGCCAGCAACTCATACAGGGAGCGGGAGACCCAGTACTTC. Protein sequence: CASNSYRERETQYF. This rearrangement joins TRBV6-6 to TRBJ2-5, with D possibly matching TRBD1 (6 bases). V lost 7 bases and J 5 bases, leaving 17 bases between the germline ends. Germline lookup yields CDR1 MNHNY and CDR2 SVGAGI (reference sequence). The CDR3 contains 14 residues.

The CDR3 region is CASSWTSVRRETQYF. The CDR3 DNA reads as TGTGCCAGCAGCTGGACTAGCGTTAGAAGAGAGACCCAGTACTTC. The chain carries TRBV7-6 and TRBJ2-5; 9 bases line up with TRBD2. After removal of 4 bases from V and 4 bases from J, the junction contained 7 bases not matched to a gene. The CDR3 totals 15 residues. Germline V gene data show CDR1 as SGHVS and CDR2 as FNYEAQ.

This clonotype has only one observation. This sequence may be a read error, since a much larger clone differs from it by one base. The J gene is TRBJ2-1, the V gene TRBV5-1; 7 positions agree with TRBD2. The J segment lost 5 bases and the V segment lost 3 bases, leaving 5 bases of the junction unmatched. This CDR3 has 14 residues. Looked up from germline, CDR1 is SGHRS and CDR2 is YFSETQ. The CDR3 DNA reads TGCGCCAGCAGCTCCGGGACTACCGACAATGAGCAGTTCTTC. This encodes CASSSGTTDNEQFF.

The rearrangement uses TRBV11-2 and TRBJ2-2; 9 bases match TRBD1. Germline V CDR1 and CDR2: SGHAT, FQNNGV. The length of the CDR3 is 16 residues. V shed 5 bases and J 6 bases; nucleotides not matched to a gene: 10. CDR3 protein: CASSERDRESPGELFF. Written as DNA, the CDR3 is TGTGCCAGCAGCGAAAGGGACAGGGAAAGTCCCGGGGAGCTGTTTTTT.

This clonotype was observed a handful of times. J is TRBJ1-1 and V is TRBV28; possible D gene TRBD1, 5 bases. Germline V CDR1 and CDR2: MDHEN, SYDVKM. There are 14 residues in the CDR3. Trimming removed 6 bases from V and 8 bases from J, with 19 bases in between. Here the CDR3 reads CASSLGTKRSEAFF. The CDR3 nucleotides read TGTGCCAGCAGCCTTGGGACGAAGAGATCAGAAGCTTTCTTT.

This chain uses TRBV11-2 with TRBJ1-2, with a weak D call TRBD1 (6 bases). Per germline, CDR1 SGHAT and CDR2 FQNNGV. V shed 5 bases and J shed 4 bases, with 17 bases lying between them. The CDR3 runs to 15 residues. The DNA of the CDR3 is TGTGCCAGCAGCCTCGGGACATTTAAGGGCTATGGCTACACCTTC. It specifies CASSLGTFKGYGYTF.

This clonotype has only a few counts. The V call is TRBV10-3, the J call TRBJ2-3; 7 positions agree with TRBD2. The CDR3 contains 15 residues. V was clipped by 0 bases and J by 7 bases; unmatched bases: 7. The germline V gene has CDR1 ENHRY and CDR2 SYGVKD. Here the CDR3 reads CAISESASGQNTQYF. In nucleotides, the CDR3 is TGTGCCATCAGTGAGTCGGCTAGCGGTCAAAATACGCAGTATTTT.

In this sample, this clonotype turned up a few times. This chain uses TRBV30 with TRBJ1-5; no definite D call. CDR3 length equals 13 residues. The germline V gene has CDR1 GTSNPN and CDR2 SVGIG (reference sequence). V was shortened by 1 base and J by 5 bases, with 9 bases between the two germline ends. The CDR3 protein is CAWSGVSHQPQHF. CDR3 nucleotide sequence: TGTGCCTGGAGTGGGGTGAGTCATCAGCCCCAGCATTTT.

This clonotype appeared once. This rearrangement joins TRBV20-1 to TRBJ2-1; TRBD2 matches at 7 bases. V lost 6 bases to trimming and J lost 10 bases; unmatched junction nucleotides: 6. The germline CDR1 and CDR2 sequences are DFQATT and SNEGSKA (reference sequence). The CDR3 has 11 residues. In DNA form, the CDR3 reads TGCAGTGCAGGACTAGTAGGGGAGCAGTTCTTC. Encoded protein: CSAGLVGEQFF.

This clonotype was seen a handful of times. The rearrangement uses TRBV12-3 or TRBV12-4 and TRBJ1-1; no firm D call. The CDR3 consists of 12 residues. The germline V and J ends were trimmed by 4 bases and 11 bases, with 14 bases remaining between them. The CDR3 DNA reads as TGTGCCAGCAGTTCGGACCCGCGAGGGGCTTTCTTT. This codes for CASSSDPRGAFF.

This clonotype showed up just a few times. A junction end diverges from the germline sequence, so it may reflect a read error. The chain joins TRBV5-1 to TRBJ2-5; 7 nucleotides line up with TRBD2. There are 16 residues in the CDR3. The germline CDR1 and CDR2 sequences are SGHRS and YFSETQ. The CDR3 sequence: CASSPVGGRYQETQYF. CDR3 in DNA: TGCGCCAGCAGCCCCGTGGGAGGGAGGTACCAAGAGACCCAGTATTTC.

The chain couples TRBV20-1 to TRBJ2-3; 11 nucleotides align to TRBD1. V shed 5 bases and J 3 bases; nucleotides not matched to a gene: 7. This CDR3 region has 15 residues. Germline CDR1 and CDR2: DFQATT and SNEGSKA (reference sequence). The CDR3 sequence is CSAPGQGAKTDTQYF. CDR3 bases: TGCAGTGCTCCCGGACAGGGGGCTAAGACAGATACGCAGTATTTT.

This clonotype was seen a few times. This chain uses TRBV18 with TRBJ1-1; weak D call: TRBD1 (5 bases). CDR1 is KGHSH, CDR2 LQKENI, per germline. Trimming removed 4 bases from V and 5 bases from J, with 11 bases in between. The CDR3 totals 13 residues. CDR3 residues: CASSRLRGTEAFF. Written as DNA, the CDR3 is TGTGCCAGCTCACGCTTAAGGGGTACTGAAGCTTTCTTT.

The gene calls are TRBV30 and TRBJ1-1; D not certain. From germline, CDR1 is GTSNPN and CDR2 SVGIG (reference sequence). V was shortened by 2 bases and J by 1 base, with 5 bases between the two germline ends. The CDR3 runs to 12 residues. The CDR3 DNA sequence: TGTGCCTGGAGTTGGGAGAACACTGAAGCTTTCTTT. It yields the protein CAWSWENTEAFF.

V usage is TRBV11-2 and J usage is TRBJ2-2; 8 nucleotides match TRBD2. Losses at the gene ends were 3 bases for V and 3 bases for J; bases not matched to a gene: 3. Germline values: CDR1 SGHAT, CDR2 FQNNGV. This CDR3 has 15 residues. This CDR3 is CASSFRGGHTGELFF. The CDR3 DNA is TGTGCCAGCAGCTTCCGGGGGGGCCACACCGGGGAGCTGTTTTTT.

This clonotype was seen more than once but under ten times. The chain combines TRBV7-9 with TRBJ2-1; possible D gene TRBD2, 7 bases. This CDR3 has 16 residues. Trimming left V 2 bases short and J 2 bases short, with 13 bases between. CDR1 is SEHNR, CDR2 FQNEAQ, per germline (reference sequence). CDR3 DNA: TGTGCCAGCAGCTTAAGGACGGGGGGCCCCTACAATGAGCAGTTCTTC. It is translated as CASSLRTGGPYNEQFF.

V is TRBV10-3 and J is TRBJ2-5; D not resolved. Germline CDR1 ENHRY, CDR2 SYGVKD. CDR3 size: 13 residues. Trimming left V 7 bases short and J 5 bases short, with 14 bases between. This CDR3 reads CAINTAARETQYF. The CDR3 DNA follows: TGTGCCATCAATACGGCTGCTCGCGAGACCCAGTACTTC.

This chain links TRBV4-1 with TRBJ1-2; no definite D call. V was shortened by 0 bases and J by 0 bases, with 14 bases between the two germline ends. The germline V gene has CDR1 MGHRA and CDR2 YSYEKL. This CDR3 spans 17 amino acids. CDR3 sequence reads: CASSQDNLEGANYGYTF. The DNA of the CDR3 is TGCGCCAGCAGCCAAGATAATCTGGAGGGAGCTAACTATGGCTACACCTTC.

The chain recombines TRBV5-1 with TRBJ1-6; D possibly corresponds to TRBD1 (5 bases). Trimming took off 4 bases at V and 14 bases at J, with 19 bases between the two ends. The germline CDR1 and CDR2 sequences are SGHRS and YFSETQ. The CDR3 extends over 14 amino acids. The CDR3 nucleotides are TGCGCCAGCAGCCCGGGGGACGGCGAGGTTGCCCTCCACTTT. This gives the protein CASSPGDGEVALHF.

This clonotype was counted only a few times. J is TRBJ1-6 and V is TRBV14; D is uncertain. V lost 0 bases and J 6 bases, leaving 15 bases between the germline ends. Looked up from germline, CDR1 is SGHDN and CDR2 is FVKESK. This CDR3 region has 17 residues. Written as DNA, the CDR3 is TGTGCCAGCAGCCAAGAGGTCAGCATATCCGGTAATTCACCCCTCCACTTT. Its translation: CASSQEVSISGNSPLHF.

This clonotype was counted a few times. The rearrangement links TRBV29-1 to TRBJ2-4; D is perhaps TRBD2 (6 bases). This CDR3 is built from 12 residues. From germline, CDR1 is SQVTM and CDR2 ANQGSEA. The ends were cut back, 7 bases at V and 9 bases at J, with 16 bases in the middle. CDR3 sequence reads: CSALTSSGIQYF. Written as DNA, the CDR3 is TGCAGCGCTCTGACTAGTTCGGGCATTCAGTACTTC. Variable domain in full (rest from reference TRBV29-1 and TRBJ2-4): SAVISQKPSRDICQRGTSLTIQCQVDSQVTMMFWYRQQPGQSLTLIATANQGSEATYESGFVIDKFPISRPNLTFSTLTVSNMSPEDSSIYLCSALTSSGIQYFGAGTRLSVL.

The chain couples TRBV20-1 to TRBJ2-6; D is tentatively TRBD1 or TRBD2 (5 bases each). This CDR3 is 13 amino acids long. The germline gives CDR1 DFQATT, CDR2 SNEGSKA (reference sequence). Between the trimmed V and J ends, which lost 6 bases and 3 bases, there was a span of 9 bases. The CDR3 DNA reads TGCAGTGCCTTGGGACGTGGGGCCAACGTCCTGACTTTC. This gives the protein CSALGRGANVLTF.

The CDR3 sequence: CASSPDSYLYGYTF. CDR3 sequence (DNA): TGTGCCAGCAGCCCCGACTCTTACCTTTATGGCTACACCTTC. The V call is TRBV6-5, the J call TRBJ1-2; D is unresolved. Germline assignment: CDR1 MNHEY and CDR2 SVGAGI. With 6 bases removed from V and 5 bases from J, the gap between germline ends came to 16 bases. This CDR3 region has 14 residues.

The chain uses TRBV12-3 or TRBV12-4 and TRBJ2-5; TRBD1 agrees at 7 bases. The CDR3 runs 17 residues. V was clipped by 5 bases and J by 5 bases; unmatched bases: 17. The CDR3 nucleotides are TGTGCCAGCAGTCTTGCCACCGGGACAGCGTCCCTGGAGACCCAGTACTTC. This encodes CASSLATGTASLETQYF.

Comment on this clonotype: At one end, the junction sequence differs from germline, possibly due to a read error. This chain connects TRBV3-1 to TRBJ2-1; no clear D gene. The CDR3 loop spans 13 amino acids. CDR1 and CDR2 (germline): LGHDT, YNNKEL (reference sequence). The CDR3 sequence: CASSHSDLSEQLF. The CDR3 nucleotides are TGTGCCAGCAGCCATAGTGATCTCTCTGAGCAGCTCTTC.

Ten or more counts support this clonotype. The genes are TRBV3-1 and TRBJ1-2; D remains unclear. The V gene lost 7 bases and the J gene lost 5 bases, with 14 bases spanning the gap. Germline loops: CDR1 LGHDT, CDR2 YNNKEL (reference sequence). This CDR3 region has 13 residues. CDR3 DNA: TGTGCCAGCACCGATGGCAGTAGTTATGGCTACACCTTC. Translated, it gives CASTDGSSYGYTF.